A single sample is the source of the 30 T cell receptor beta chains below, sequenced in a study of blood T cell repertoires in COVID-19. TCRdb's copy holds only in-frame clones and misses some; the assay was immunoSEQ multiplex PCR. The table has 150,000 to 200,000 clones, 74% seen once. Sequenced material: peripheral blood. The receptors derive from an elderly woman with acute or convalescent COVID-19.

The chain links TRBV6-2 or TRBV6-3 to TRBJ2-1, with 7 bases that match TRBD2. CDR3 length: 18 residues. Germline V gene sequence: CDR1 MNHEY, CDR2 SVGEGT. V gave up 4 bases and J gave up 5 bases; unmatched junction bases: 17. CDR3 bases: TGTGCCAGCAGTTCCTTTTTGATGCGGGAGTGGGGGAACAATGAGCAGTTCTTC. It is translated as CASSSFLMREWGNNEQFF.

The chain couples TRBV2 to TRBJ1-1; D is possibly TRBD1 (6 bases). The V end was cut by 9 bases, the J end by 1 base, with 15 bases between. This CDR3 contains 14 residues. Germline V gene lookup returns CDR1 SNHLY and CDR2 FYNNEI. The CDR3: CASRREQGNTEAFF. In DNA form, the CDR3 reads TGTGCCAGTAGAAGAGAACAGGGGAACACTGAAGCTTTCTTT.

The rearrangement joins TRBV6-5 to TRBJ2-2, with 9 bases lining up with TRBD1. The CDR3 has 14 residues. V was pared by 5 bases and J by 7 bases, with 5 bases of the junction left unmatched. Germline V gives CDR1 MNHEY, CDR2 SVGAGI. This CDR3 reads CASSQTGGIGELFF. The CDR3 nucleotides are TGTGCCAGCAGTCAGACAGGGGGGATCGGGGAGCTGTTTTTT.

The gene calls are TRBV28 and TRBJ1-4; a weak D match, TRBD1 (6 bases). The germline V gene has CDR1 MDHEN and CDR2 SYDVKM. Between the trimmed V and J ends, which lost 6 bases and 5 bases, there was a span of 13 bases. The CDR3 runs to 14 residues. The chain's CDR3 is CASSSDSRNEKLFF. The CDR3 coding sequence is TGTGCCAGCAGCTCGGACAGTCGAAATGAAAAACTGTTTTTT. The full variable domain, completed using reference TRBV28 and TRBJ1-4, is DVKVTQSSRYLVKRTGEKVFLECVQDMDHENMFWYRQDPGLGLRLIYFSYDVKMKEKGDIPEGYSVSREKKERFSLILESASTNQTSMYLCASSSDSRNEKLFFGSGTQLSVL.

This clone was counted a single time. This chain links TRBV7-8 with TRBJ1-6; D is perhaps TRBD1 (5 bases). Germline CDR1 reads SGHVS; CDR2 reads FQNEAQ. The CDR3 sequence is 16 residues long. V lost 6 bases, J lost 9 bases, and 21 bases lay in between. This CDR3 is CASSFSGGAGFSPLHF. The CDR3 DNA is TGTGCCAGCAGTTTCTCGGGGGGAGCTGGCTTTTCACCCCTCCACTTT.

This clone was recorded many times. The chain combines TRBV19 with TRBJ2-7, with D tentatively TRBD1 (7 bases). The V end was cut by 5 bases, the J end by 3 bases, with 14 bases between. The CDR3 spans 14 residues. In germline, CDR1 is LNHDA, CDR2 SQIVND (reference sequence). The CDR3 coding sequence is TGTGCCAGTAGTTCCGCAGGGGGGCTCTACGAGCAGTACTTC. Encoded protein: CASSSAGGLYEQYF. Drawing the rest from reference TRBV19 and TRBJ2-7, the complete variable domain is DGGITQSPKYLFRKEGQNVTLSCEQNLNHDAMYWYRQDPGQGLRLIYYSQIVNDFQKGDIAEGYSVSREKKESFPLTVTSAQKNPTAFYLCASSSAGGLYEQYFGPGTRLTVT.

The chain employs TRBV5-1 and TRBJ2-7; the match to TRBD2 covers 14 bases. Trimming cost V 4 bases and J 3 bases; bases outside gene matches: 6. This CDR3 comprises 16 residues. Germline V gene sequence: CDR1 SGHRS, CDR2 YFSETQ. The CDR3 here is CASSVGLAGGVYEQYF. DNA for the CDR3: TGCGCCAGCAGCGTAGGACTAGCGGGGGGTGTCTACGAGCAGTACTTC. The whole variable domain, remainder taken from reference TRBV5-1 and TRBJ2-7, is KAGVTQTPRYLIKTRGQQVTLSCSPISGHRSVSWYQQTPGQGLQFLFEYFSETQRNKGNFPGRFSGRQFSNSRSEMNVSTLELGDSALYLCASSVGLAGGVYEQYFGPGTRLTVT.

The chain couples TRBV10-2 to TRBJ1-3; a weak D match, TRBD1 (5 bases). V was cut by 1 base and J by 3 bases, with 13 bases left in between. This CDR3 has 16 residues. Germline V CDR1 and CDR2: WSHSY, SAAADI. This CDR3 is CASSEFDSGLGNTIYF. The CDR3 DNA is TGCGCCAGCAGTGAGTTCGACTCGGGACTTGGAAACACCATATATTTT.

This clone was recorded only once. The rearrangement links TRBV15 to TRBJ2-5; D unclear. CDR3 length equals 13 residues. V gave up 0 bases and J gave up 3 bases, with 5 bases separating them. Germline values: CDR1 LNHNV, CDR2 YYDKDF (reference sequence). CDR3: CATSRDLEETQYF. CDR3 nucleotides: TGTGCCACCAGCAGAGATCTAGAAGAGACCCAGTACTTC.

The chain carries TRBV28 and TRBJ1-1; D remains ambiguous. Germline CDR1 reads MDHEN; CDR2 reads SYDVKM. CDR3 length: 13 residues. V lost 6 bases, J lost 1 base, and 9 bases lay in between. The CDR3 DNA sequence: TGTGCCAGCAGGACTACCCCGAACACTGAAGCTTTCTTT. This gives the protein CASRTTPNTEAFF.

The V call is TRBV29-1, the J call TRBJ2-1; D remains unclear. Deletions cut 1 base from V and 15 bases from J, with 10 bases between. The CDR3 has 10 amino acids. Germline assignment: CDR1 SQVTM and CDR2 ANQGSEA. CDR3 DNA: TGCAGCGTTGAAGTGGATCTAGGGTTCTTC. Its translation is CSVEVDLGFF.

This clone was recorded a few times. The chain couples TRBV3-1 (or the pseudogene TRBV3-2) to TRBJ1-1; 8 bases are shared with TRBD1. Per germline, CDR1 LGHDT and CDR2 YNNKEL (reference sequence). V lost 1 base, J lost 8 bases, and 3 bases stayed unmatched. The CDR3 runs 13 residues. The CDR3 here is CASSQVGTGEAFF. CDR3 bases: TGTGCCAGCAGCCAAGTCGGGACAGGCGAAGCTTTCTTT.

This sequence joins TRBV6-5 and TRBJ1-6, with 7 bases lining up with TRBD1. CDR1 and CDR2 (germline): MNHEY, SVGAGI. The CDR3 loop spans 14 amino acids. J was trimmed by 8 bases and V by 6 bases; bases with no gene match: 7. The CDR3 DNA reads TGTGCCAGCAGCCTACAGGGGCGTGATTCACCCCTCCACTTT. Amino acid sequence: CASSLQGRDSPLHF.

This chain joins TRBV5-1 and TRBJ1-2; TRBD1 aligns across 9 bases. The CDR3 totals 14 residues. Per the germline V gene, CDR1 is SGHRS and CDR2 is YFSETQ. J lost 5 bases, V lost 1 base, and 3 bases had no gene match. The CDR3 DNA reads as TGCGCCAGCAGCTTGACAGGGGGCGAATATGGCTACACCTTC. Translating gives CASSLTGGEYGYTF.

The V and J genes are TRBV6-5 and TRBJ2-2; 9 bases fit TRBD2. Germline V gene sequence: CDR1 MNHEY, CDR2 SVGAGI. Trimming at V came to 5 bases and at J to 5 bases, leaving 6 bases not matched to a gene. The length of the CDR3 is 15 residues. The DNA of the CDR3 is TGTGCCAGCAGTATAGCGGGAGTGGGGACCGGGGAGCTGTTTTTT. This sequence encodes CASSIAGVGTGELFF.

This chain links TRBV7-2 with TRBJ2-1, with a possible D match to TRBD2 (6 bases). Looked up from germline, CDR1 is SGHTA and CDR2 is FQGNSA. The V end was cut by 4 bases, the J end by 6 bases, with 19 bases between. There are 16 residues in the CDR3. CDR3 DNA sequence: TGTGCCAGCAGCTCGAGGTCGGGAGTAACGGGCAATGAGCAGTTCTTC. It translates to CASSSRSGVTGNEQFF.

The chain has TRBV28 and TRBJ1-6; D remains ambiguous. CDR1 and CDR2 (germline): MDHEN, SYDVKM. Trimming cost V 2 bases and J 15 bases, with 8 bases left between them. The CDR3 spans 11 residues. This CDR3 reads CASSLVEVLHF. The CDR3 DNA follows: TGTGCCAGCAGTTTAGTTGAGGTCCTCCACTTT. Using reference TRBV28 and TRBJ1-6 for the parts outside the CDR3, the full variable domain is DVKVTQSSRYLVKRTGEKVFLECVQDMDHENMFWYRQDPGLGLRLIYFSYDVKMKEKGDIPEGYSVSREKKERFSLILESASTNQTSMYLCASSLVEVLHFGNGTRLTVT.

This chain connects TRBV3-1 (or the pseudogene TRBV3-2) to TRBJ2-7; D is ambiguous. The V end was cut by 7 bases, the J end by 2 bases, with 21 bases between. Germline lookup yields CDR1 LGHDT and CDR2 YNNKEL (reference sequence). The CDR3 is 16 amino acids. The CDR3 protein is CASKLDLLAVTYEQYF. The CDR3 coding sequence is TGTGCCAGCAAATTGGATCTCTTGGCGGTAACCTACGAGCAGTACTTC.

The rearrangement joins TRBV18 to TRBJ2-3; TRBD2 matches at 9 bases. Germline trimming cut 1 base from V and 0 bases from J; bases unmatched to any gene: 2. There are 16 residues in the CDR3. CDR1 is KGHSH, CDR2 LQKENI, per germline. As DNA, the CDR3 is TGTGCCAGCTCACCACGCGGGGGGGAAAGCACAGATACGCAGTATTTT. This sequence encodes CASSPRGGESTDTQYF.

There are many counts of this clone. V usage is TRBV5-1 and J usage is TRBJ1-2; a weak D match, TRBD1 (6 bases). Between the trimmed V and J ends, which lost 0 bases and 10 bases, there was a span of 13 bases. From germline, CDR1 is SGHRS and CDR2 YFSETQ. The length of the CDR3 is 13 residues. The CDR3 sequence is CASSLAAQGAYTF. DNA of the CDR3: TGCGCCAGCAGCTTGGCCGCACAGGGCGCCTACACCTTC.

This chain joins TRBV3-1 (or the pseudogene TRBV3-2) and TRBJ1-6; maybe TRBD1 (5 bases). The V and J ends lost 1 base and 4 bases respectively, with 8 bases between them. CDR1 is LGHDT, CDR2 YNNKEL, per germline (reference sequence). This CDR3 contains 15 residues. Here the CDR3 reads CASSQGQSYNSPLHF. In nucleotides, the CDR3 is TGTGCCAGCAGCCAAGGACAGAGTTATAATTCACCCCTCCACTTT.

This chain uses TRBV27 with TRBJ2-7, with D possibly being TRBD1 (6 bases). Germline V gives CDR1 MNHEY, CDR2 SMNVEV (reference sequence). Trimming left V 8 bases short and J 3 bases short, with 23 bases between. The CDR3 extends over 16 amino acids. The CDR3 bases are TGTGCCAGCCGACGTGATACACAGGGCCTTTACTACGAGCAGTACTTC. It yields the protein CASRRDTQGLYYEQYF.

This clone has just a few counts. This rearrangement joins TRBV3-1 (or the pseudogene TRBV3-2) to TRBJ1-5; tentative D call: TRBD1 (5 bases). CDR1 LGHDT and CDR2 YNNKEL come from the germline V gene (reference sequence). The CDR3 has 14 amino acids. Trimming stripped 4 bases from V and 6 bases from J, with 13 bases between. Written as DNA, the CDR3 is TGTGCCAGCAGCCTCGGGACTAGGGGTCAGCCCCAGCATTTT. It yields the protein CASSLGTRGQPQHF.

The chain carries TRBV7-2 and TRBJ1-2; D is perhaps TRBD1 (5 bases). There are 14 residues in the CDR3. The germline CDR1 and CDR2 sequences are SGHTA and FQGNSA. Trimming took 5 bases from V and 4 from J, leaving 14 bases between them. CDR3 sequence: CASSPGSATYGYTF. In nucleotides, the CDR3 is TGTGCCAGCAGCCCAGGGTCCGCGACCTATGGCTACACCTTC. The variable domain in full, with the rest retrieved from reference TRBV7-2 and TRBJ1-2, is GAGVSQSPSNKVTEKGKDVELRCDPISGHTALYWYRQSLGQGLEFLIYFQGNSAPDKSGLPSDRFSAERTGGSVSTLTIQRTQQEDSAVYLCASSPGSATYGYTFGSGTRLTVV.

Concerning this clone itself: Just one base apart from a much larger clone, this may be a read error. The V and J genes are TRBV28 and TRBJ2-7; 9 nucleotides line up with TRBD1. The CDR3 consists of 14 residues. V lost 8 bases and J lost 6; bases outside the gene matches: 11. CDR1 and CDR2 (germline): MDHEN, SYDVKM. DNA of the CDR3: TGTGCCAGCGGGAGCGCCGGGACAGGGATCGAGCAGTACTTC. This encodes CASGSAGTGIEQYF.

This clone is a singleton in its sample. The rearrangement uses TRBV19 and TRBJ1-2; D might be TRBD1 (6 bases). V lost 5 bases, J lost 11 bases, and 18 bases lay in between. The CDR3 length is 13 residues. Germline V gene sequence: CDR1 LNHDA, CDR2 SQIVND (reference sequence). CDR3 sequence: CASSPRLEGGYTF. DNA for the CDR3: TGTGCCAGTAGTCCGAGGCTGGAGGGGGGGTACACCTTC.

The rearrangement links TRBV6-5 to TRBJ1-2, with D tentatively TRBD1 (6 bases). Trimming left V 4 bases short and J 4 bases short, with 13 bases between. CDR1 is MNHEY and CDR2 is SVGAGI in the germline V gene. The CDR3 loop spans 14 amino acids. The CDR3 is CASSLDRNLYGYTF. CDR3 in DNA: TGTGCCAGCAGTTTGGACAGAAACCTCTATGGCTACACCTTC.

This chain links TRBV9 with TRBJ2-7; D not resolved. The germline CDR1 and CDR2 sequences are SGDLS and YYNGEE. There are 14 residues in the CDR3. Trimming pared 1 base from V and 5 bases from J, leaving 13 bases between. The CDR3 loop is CASSVNPREDEQYF. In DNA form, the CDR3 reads TGTGCCAGCAGCGTAAACCCTCGAGAGGACGAGCAGTACTTC.

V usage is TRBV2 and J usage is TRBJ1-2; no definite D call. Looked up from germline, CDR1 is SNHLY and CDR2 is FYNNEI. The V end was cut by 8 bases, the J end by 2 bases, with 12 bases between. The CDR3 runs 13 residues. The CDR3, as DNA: TGTGCCAGCCAGAGGGTACAGAACTATGGCTACACCTTC. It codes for CASQRVQNYGYTF.

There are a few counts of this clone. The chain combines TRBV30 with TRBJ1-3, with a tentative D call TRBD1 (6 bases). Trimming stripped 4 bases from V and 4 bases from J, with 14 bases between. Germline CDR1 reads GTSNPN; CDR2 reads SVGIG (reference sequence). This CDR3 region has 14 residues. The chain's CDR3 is CAWTLQGSGNTIYF. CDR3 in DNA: TGTGCCTGGACCCTACAGGGATCCGGAAACACCATATATTTT.